This TCR beta chain is drawn from a study of siplizumab effects on memory and regulatory T cells (dated by TCRdb to between 2018 and 2020). Notes on the research overall: The effect of the anti-CD2 antibody siplizumab on alloreactive T-cell subsets was examined in allogeneic mixed lymphocyte reactions constructed from human PBMCs. Results and caveats for the whole study, not just this receptor: Whether proliferating Tregs from siplizumab cultures actually had suppressive function was not functionally confirmed. Greater diversity appeared to be present in unstimulated naive T cells than in memory T cells, and a substantial contribution to the alloresponse seemed to be made by naive cells. Sequences below about 10^-5 frequency were poorly captured, so only a minor fraction of alloreactive clones could be mapped to unstimulated subsets. For roughly 75-95% of proliferating CD4+ or CD8+ clones, no naive or memory phenotype could be assigned. In reactions with siplizumab, an average of roughly 70% of mappable alloreactive CD4+ clones were Treg-derived, compared with 26.9% in control reactions. Siplizumab significantly reduced the cumulative frequency of alloreactive sequences traceable to unstimulated CD4+ memory T cells.

Library preparation was by the immunoSEQ multiplex PCR assay. Each sample had 80,000 to 100,000 TCR templates assayed by the deep sequencing platform. Genomic DNA extracted from sorted T cells was the material used for TCRbeta CDR3 sequencing. Per the source publication's procedure: Clonal analysis of TCRbeta CDR3 data was done in the R programming language. Alloreactive CD4+ and CD8+ clones were identified by comparing unstimulated samples to CFSE-low samples taken after the reaction. Regulatory or non-regulatory origin was assigned to alloreactive CD4+ clones by matching of sequences to sorted unstimulated Treg and non-Treg repertoires. TCRdb stores this immuneACCESS table with in-frame sequences only. Part of the clones is absent; in the studies checked, under half of the shortfall reflects unresolved V genes, and no reason is known for the rest. That table supplies the V and J calls and clone size; D and trimming were determined from the DNA. This sample holds over 65,000 clones; 93% were observed only once. The leading ten clones occupy 5% of the sample.

In the case of this clone: The antigen it binds to is not known. Base qualities were left out, and no much larger clone turns up one base away.

The CDR3 runs 14 residues from the cysteine to the phenylalanine. Only the CDR3 DNA is retained, 42 bases long and in frame from the first base. Based on the germline V gene, the CDR1 and CDR2 sequences are SQVTM and ANQGSEA. The V end gives up 7 bases and the J end 3 bases, leaving 11 bases in the junction not matched to a gene. Sorted unstimulated T cells and proliferating T cells recovered from mixed lymphocyte reactions were subjected to TCRbeta CDR3 sequencing. Fresh whole blood from about eleven HLA-typed healthy donors served as the source for isolating PBMCs. The sample consisted of CD8+ T cells sorted from blood. This sequence uses TRBV29-1 and TRBJ1-1, and TRBD1 aligns with 7 junction nucleotides. This receptor was identified in a human donor in good health. The nucleotides are TGCAGCGCTACAGGGGCAGGGAGTCACACTGAAGCTTTCTTT. It is translated as CSATGAGSHTEAFF.